This T cell receptor beta chain was observed in a study of blood T cell repertoires in COVID-19. V dropped 6 bases and J dropped 0 bases, with 12 bases sitting between them. CDR3 size: 14 residues. Germline loops: CDR1 KGHSH, CDR2 LQKENI. Using immunoSEQ multiplex PCR, the repertoire was profiled, and TCRdb retains in-frame clones only, with some absent. This sample has about 300,000 clones, with about nine tenths found just once. The genes are TRBV18 and TRBJ2-7; D gene unclear. The sequencing input was PBMCs or T cells enriched from blood (not recorded which). The TCR originated in a man aged 25-45 years who had recovered from COVID-19. The DNA for the CDR3 is TGTGCCAGCTCGGAGTCAGATTTCTCCTACGAGCAGTACTTC. This codes for CASSESDFSYEQYF.